Included here is one TCR beta chain sequence, with context. The data were produced by immunoSEQ multiplex PCR, yet TCRdb's version contains in-frame clones alone and is incomplete. This sample has about 41,000 clones, with 85% to 90% found just once. The sample is drawn from a study of T cells in localized non-small cell lung cancer. The germline V gene encodes CDR1 SGHVS and CDR2 FNYEAQ. Losses at the gene ends were 5 bases for V and 0 bases for J; bases not matched to a gene: 3. The CDR3 is made up of 14 amino acids. The sample consisted of peripheral blood, taken before any cancer treatment. This chain uses TRBV7-6 with TRBJ2-7; 8 nucleotides match TRBD2. The origin of this receptor is a female donor older than 55 with stage I squamous cell lung carcinoma. The CDR3 DNA reads as TGTGCCAGCAGCCCTCGGGAGGGCTCCTACGAGCAGTACTTC. Its translation is CASSPREGSYEQYF.